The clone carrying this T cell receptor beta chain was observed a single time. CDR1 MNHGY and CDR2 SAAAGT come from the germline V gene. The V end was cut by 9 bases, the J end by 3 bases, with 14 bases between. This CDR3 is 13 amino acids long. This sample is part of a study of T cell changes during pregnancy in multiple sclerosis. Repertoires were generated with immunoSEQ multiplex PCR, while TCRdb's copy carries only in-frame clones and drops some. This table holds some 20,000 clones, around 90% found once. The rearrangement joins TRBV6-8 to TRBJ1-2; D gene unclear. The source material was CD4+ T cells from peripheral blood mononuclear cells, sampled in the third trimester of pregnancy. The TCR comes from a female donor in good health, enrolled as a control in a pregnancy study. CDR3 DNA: TGTGCCAGTTGGGCCGCTATCTACTATGGCTACACCTTC. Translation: CASWAAIYYGYTF.